This T cell receptor beta chain emerged from a study of CD8 T cells in ankylosing spondylitis. Study observations and caveats: As for the disease-linked clones, they showed a CD8+ phenotype and occurred at relatively low frequencies in peripheral blood.

As for this clonotype: Its antigen is unknown.

In making TCR beta libraries, quantitative 5'-RACE with molecular barcodes was used. TCRdb reprocessed the 5' RACE reads via MiXCR and lists one record per CDR3 protein. Of about 250,000 distinct CDR3 sequences listed, more than 20% are singletons. This clonotype was sampled from a male donor with ankylosing spondylitis or in good health (not recorded which). The specimen sequenced was blood, either unsorted or a sorted T cell fraction (not recorded which).

CDR3 sequence: CASSLVGGSSYNEQFF. As DNA, the CDR3 is TGTGCCAGCAGTTTAGTCGGGGGGTCCTCCTACAATGAGCAGTTCTTC. This chain connects TRBV12-3 or TRBV12-4 to TRBJ2-1; TRBD2 agrees at 7 bases. The CDR3 length is 16 residues. V was pared by 1 base and J by 0 bases, with 3 bases of the junction left unmatched.